The 12 T cell receptor beta chains below were found in one sample sequenced in a study of Ad26.COV2.S vaccination and SARS-CoV-2 variants. The assay was immunoSEQ multiplex PCR, and TCRdb's table has in-frame clones only and misses some. The sample shows about 280,000 clones, about 87% of them seen only once. This sample's treatment: 19 received Ad26.COV2.S at low or high dose, single or two shots; roughly five received placebo; per-sample allocation not given. Specimens were obtained on day 63 following the first vaccine or placebo injection. The sample consisted of peripheral blood, taken in a trial of Ad26.COV2.S vaccine versus placebo. The receptors derive from a person aged 18-65 years who received the Ad26.COV2.S COVID-19 vaccine or a placebo.

V usage is TRBV6-5 and J usage is TRBJ1-1; maybe TRBD1 (5 bases). The CDR3 contains 14 residues. With 7 bases removed from V and 6 bases from J, the gap between germline ends came to 18 bases. The germline gives CDR1 MNHEY, CDR2 SVGAGI. This CDR3 is CASTPGRETPEAFF. CDR3 bases: TGTGCCAGCACTCCGGGACGTGAAACCCCTGAAGCTTTCTTT.

The rearrangement joins TRBV6-5 to TRBJ1-1; D gene uncertain. Trimming took 0 bases from V and 0 from J, leaving 8 bases between them. This CDR3 has 15 residues. The germline V gene encodes CDR1 MNHEY and CDR2 SVGAGI. CDR3 protein: CASSYSGSLNTEAFF. DNA of the CDR3: TGTGCCAGCAGTTACTCGGGCAGCCTGAACACTGAAGCTTTCTTT.

The V and J genes are TRBV4-1 and TRBJ1-3; no definite D call. Germline loops: CDR1 MGHRA, CDR2 YSYEKL. Trimming took 1 base from V and 0 from J, leaving 13 bases between them. CDR3 length: 17 residues. The DNA for the CDR3 is TGCGCCAGCAGCCAAGTCAGGTGGGCAAACTCTGGAAACACCATATATTTT. It yields the protein CASSQVRWANSGNTIYF.

The chain joins TRBV6-5 to TRBJ2-1, with D unresolved. The CDR3 is made up of 12 amino acids. V lost 6 bases, J lost 9 bases, and 12 bases lay in between. Looked up from germline, CDR1 is MNHEY and CDR2 is SVGAGI. The CDR3 DNA is TGTGCCAGCAGCAACTCCTATGGTGAGCAGTTCTTC. This encodes CASSNSYGEQFF.

The chain is built from TRBV4-1 and TRBJ2-5; D not certain. Trimming pared 3 bases from V and 5 bases from J, leaving 10 bases between. The germline V gene has CDR1 MGHRA and CDR2 YSYEKL. The CDR3 contains 13 residues. The DNA for the CDR3 is TGCGCCAGCAGCCACCCGGGCGGTGAGACCCAGTACTTC. This translates into CASSHPGGETQYF.

The V and J genes are TRBV24-1 and TRBJ2-7; tentatively, D is TRBD1 or TRBD2 (5 bases each). Trimming pared 11 bases from V and 2 bases from J, leaving 9 bases between. Per germline, CDR1 KGHDR and CDR2 SFDVKD. The CDR3 is made up of 11 amino acids. The CDR3 reads CAITGPYEQYF. In DNA form, the CDR3 reads TGTGCCATAACGGGGCCCTACGAGCAGTACTTC.

This rearrangement joins TRBV11-1 to TRBJ2-7; D gene ambiguous. The CDR3 covers 14 residues. The V and J ends lost 5 bases and 0 bases respectively, with 11 bases between them. Germline-derived CDR1 and CDR2 are SGHAT and FQDESV (reference sequence). CDR3 loop: CASSLGSVSYEQYF. The CDR3 bases are TGTGCCAGCAGCCTAGGTTCCGTCTCCTACGAGCAGTACTTC.

The rearrangement links TRBV5-1 to TRBJ1-2; 9 bases are shared with TRBD1. The CDR3 has 16 amino acids. In germline, CDR1 is SGHRS, CDR2 YFSETQ. Trimming at V came to 0 bases and at J to 5 bases, leaving 8 bases not matched to a gene. CDR3 protein: CASSLGGQGVPYGYTF. The CDR3 bases are TGCGCCAGCAGCTTGGGGGGACAGGGTGTCCCTTATGGCTACACCTTC.

This sequence joins TRBV18 and TRBJ2-2; D is unresolved. V lost 1 base and J lost 1, with 10 bases in between. The CDR3 runs to 16 residues. Germline values: CDR1 KGHSH, CDR2 LQKENI. CDR3 DNA sequence: TGTGCCAGCTCACCACTCCCAATCCAGAACACCGGGGAGCTGTTTTTT. Translating it yields CASSPLPIQNTGELFF. The variable domain in full, with the rest retrieved from reference TRBV18 and TRBJ2-2, is NAGVMQNPRHLVRRRGQEARLRCSPMKGHSHVYWYRQLPEEGLKFMVYLQKENIIDESGMPKERFSAEFPKEGPSILRIQQVVRGDSAAYFCASSPLPIQNTGELFFGEGSRLTVL.

The rearrangement joins TRBV5-6 to TRBJ1-4; a weak D match, TRBD1 (6 bases). The germline V gene encodes CDR1 SGHDT and CDR2 YYEEEE. V was clipped by 1 base and J by 8 bases, with 12 bases between them. The CDR3 has 14 residues. In nucleotides, the CDR3 is TGTGCCAGCAGCTTGTGGGGGGCGGGAGAAAAACTGTTTTTT. Translated: CASSLWGAGEKLFF.

The rearrangement joins TRBV6-5 to TRBJ2-1; 10 nucleotides match TRBD2. The V gene end was trimmed by 6 bases and the J gene end by 3 bases; junction bases not matched to a gene: 5. Germline V gene data show CDR1 as MNHEY and CDR2 as SVGAGI. This CDR3 comprises 15 residues. The CDR3 loop is CASSPGLAVYNEQFF. The CDR3 DNA reads TGTGCCAGCAGCCCCGGACTAGCGGTCTACAATGAGCAGTTCTTC.

The chain uses TRBV12-3 or TRBV12-4 and TRBJ1-6, with 7 positions matching TRBD1. The CDR3 sequence is 13 residues long. V lost 6 bases, J lost 6 bases, and 2 bases stayed unmatched. This CDR3 is CASRRGPNSPLHF. For the CDR3, the DNA is TGTGCCAGCAGGAGGGGGCCTAATTCACCCCTCCACTTT.